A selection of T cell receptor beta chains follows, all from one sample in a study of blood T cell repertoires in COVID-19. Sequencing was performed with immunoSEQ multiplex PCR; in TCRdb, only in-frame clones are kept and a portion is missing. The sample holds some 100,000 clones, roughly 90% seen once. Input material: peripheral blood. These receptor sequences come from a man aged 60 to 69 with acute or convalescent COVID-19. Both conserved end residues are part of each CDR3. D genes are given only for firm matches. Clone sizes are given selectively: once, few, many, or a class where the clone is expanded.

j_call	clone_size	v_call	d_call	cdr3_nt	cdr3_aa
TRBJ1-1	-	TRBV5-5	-	TGTGCCAGCAGCTTGGGACAGGTGAACACTGAAGCTTTCTTT	CASSLGQVNTEAFF
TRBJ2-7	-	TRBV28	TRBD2	TGTGCCAGCAAGGGCGGGGGAATGTTCTACGAGCAGTACTTC	CASKGGGMFYEQYF
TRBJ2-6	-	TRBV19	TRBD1	TGTGCCAGTAGTACCTCCGACAGGGCTGGGGCCAACGTCCTGACTTTC	CASSTSDRAGANVLTF
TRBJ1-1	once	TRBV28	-	TGTGCCAGCAGTTGGGCTGCAGGGTATAACACTGAAGCTTTCTTT	CASSWAAGYNTEAFF
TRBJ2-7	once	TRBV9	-	TGTGCCAGCAGCCAGACGACAGGACTAGACGAGCAGTACTTC	CASSQTTGLDEQYF
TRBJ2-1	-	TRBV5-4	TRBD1	TGTGCCAGCAGCCTCCGGGACAGATTCCTCAATGAGCAGTTCTTC	CASSLRDRFLNEQFF
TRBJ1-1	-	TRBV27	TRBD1	TGTGCCAGCAGTTTGGTACAGGGGTACACTGAAGCTTTCTTT	CASSLVQGYTEAFF
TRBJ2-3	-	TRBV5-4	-	TGTGCCAGCAGCCCCAACACAGATACGCAGTATTTT	CASSPNTDTQYF
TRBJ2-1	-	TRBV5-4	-	TGTGCCAGCAGCCGCGCTCCCCGGGATGAGCAGTTCTTC	CASSRAPRDEQFF
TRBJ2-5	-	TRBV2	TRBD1	TGTGCCAGCAGTCACAACCGGGACAGGGGGAGCTGGGCCCAGTACTTC	CASSHNRDRGSWAQYF
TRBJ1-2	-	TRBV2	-	TGTGCCAGCAGGGGCCATGGCTACACCTTC	CASRGHGYTF
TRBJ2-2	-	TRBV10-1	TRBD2	TGCGCCAGCAGTGAGTCGAAAGGTCTAGCGGGAGCGGACACCGGGGAGCTGTTTTTT	CASSESKGLAGADTGELFF
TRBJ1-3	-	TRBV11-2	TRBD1	TGTGCCAGCAGCTTAGAGGGGGAGTTCGGCAGGGGGCGAAACACCATATATTTT	CASSLEGEFGRGRNTIYF
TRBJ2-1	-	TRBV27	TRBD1	TGTGCCAGCAGTTCAATACCGACAGGGGGCCACAATGAGCAGTTCTTC	CASSSIPTGGHNEQFF
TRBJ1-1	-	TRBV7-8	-	TGTGCTACATCTGACACTGAAGCTTTCTTT	CATSDTEAFF
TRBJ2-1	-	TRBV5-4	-	TGTGCCAGCAGCTTGGGAAAACTCCACAATGAGCAGTTCTTC	CASSLGKLHNEQFF
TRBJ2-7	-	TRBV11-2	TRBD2	TGTGCCAGCAGCTCACTCGGACTAGCGGGAACTCTCTACGAGCAGTACTTC	CASSSLGLAGTLYEQYF
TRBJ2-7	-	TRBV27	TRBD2	TGTGCCCGCAGACGGGGGGGGAGGGCCAATCGCCTGAGCCTATTAAGCTCCTACGAGCAGTACTTC	CARRRGGRANRLSLLSSYEQYF
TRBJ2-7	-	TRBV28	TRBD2	TGTGCCAGCACCTTAACTAGCGGGAAAGAGCAGTACTTC	CASTLTSGKEQYF
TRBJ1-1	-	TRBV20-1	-	TGCAGTGCTAGTAACAGGCGTTCCCCCGTGAACACTGAAGCTTTCTTT	CSASNRRSPVNTEAFF
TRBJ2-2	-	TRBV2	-	TGTGCCAGCAGCGAAACAGGGACGAACACCGGGGAGCTGTTTTTT	CASSETGTNTGELFF
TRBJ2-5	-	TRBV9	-	TGTGCCAGCAGCTCCGGGCCCCAGGGAGAGACCCAGTACTTC	CASSSGPQGETQYF
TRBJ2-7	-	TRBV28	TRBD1	TGTGCCAGCAGTTCCGATGCCCCCGGGACAGGGGTGTTCTACGAGCAGTACTTC	CASSSDAPGTGVFYEQYF
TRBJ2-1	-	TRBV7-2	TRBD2	TGTGCCAGCAGCCAACGGATAGCGGGTCACAATGAGCAGTTCTTC	CASSQRIAGHNEQFF
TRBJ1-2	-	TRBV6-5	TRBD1	TGTGCCAGCAGTCCCCGCCAGGGGGCTAACTATGGCTACACCTTC	CASSPRQGANYGYTF
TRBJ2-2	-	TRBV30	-	TGTGCCTGGAACAGCCAGTTCCAGAACACCGGGGAGCTGTTTTTT	CAWNSQFQNTGELFF
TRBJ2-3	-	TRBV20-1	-	TGCAGTGCCCCCCAGGATGGGACGCAGTATTTT	CSAPQDGTQYF
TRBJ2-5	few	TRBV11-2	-	TGTGCCAGCAGCTCAGGGGTCGCGGTTTCGGAGACCCAGTACTTC	CASSSGVAVSETQYF
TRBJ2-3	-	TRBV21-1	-	TGTGCCAGCAGCAAAGTGGAGGACCGGCTTAACACGCAGTATTTT	CASSKVEDRLNTQYF
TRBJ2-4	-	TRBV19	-	TGTGCCAGTAGGGGCCAAGCGGGAGCCAAAAACATTCAGTACTTC	CASRGQAGAKNIQYF
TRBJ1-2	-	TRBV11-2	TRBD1	TGTGCCAGCAGCTTAGCCCTTGACAGGGCTAACTATGGCTACACCTTC	CASSLALDRANYGYTF
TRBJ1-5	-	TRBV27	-	TGTGCCAGCAGCCTATATAGCGATCAGCCCCAGCATTTT	CASSLYSDQPQHF
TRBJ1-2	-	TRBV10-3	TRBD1	TGTGCCATCAGCCTCACGGACAGGGGGCGAAAGGACTATGGCTACACCTTC	CAISLTDRGRKDYGYTF
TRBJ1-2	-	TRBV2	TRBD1	TGTGCCAGCAGTGACGGTAGACAGGGCGATGGCTACACCTTC	CASSDGRQGDGYTF
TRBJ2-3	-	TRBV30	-	TGTGCCTGTCCGACTTTAGCGGCAAGCACAGATACGCAGTATTTT	CACPTLAASTDTQYF
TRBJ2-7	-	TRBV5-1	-	TGCGCCAGCAGCGACTCAGGGGACCCACGATACGAGCAGTACTTC	CASSDSGDPRYEQYF
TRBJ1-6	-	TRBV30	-	TGTGCCTGGAGTCAAGCAGGGAATTCACCCCTCCACTTT	CAWSQAGNSPLHF
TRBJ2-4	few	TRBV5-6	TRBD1	TGTGCCAGCAGCACGCAACAGGGGGACAAAAACATTCAGTACTTC	CASSTQQGDKNIQYF
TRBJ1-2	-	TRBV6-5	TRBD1	TGTGCCAGCGTAGGGACAGATAACCGAAATGGCTACACCTTC	CASVGTDNRNGYTF
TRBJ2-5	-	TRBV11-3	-	TGTGCCAGCAGCACCTCGGGTCGGGGGGAGACCCAGTACTTC	CASSTSGRGETQYF
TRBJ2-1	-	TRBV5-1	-	TGCGCCAGCAGCTCTCAGGGCAGCAACAATGAGCAGTTCTTC	CASSSQGSNNEQFF
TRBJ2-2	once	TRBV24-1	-	TGTGCCACCAGGGGAGATGGCGGGACCGGGGAGCTGTTTTTT	CATRGDGGTGELFF
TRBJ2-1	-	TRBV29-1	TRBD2	TGCAGCGTTGGGCGGGAGGGACGTCAGTTCTTC	CSVGREGRQFF
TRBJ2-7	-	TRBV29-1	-	TGCAGCGTTGTAACAGGGCCCTACGAGCAGTACTTC	CSVVTGPYEQYF
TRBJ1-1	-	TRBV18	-	TGTGCCAGCTCACCACCGGGAGACACTGAAGCTTTCTTT	CASSPPGDTEAFF
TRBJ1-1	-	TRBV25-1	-	TGTGCCAGCAGTGAATTAGGGGCCACTGAAGCTTTCTTT	CASSELGATEAFF
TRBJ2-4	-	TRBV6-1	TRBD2	TGTGCCAGCAGTGAAGGGGCAGCGGGGTTAGCCAAAAACATTCAGTACTTC	CASSEGAAGLAKNIQYF
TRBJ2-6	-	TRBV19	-	TGTGCCAGTAGTAAAACAGGGTTAACTGGGGCCAACGTCCTGACTTTC	CASSKTGLTGANVLTF
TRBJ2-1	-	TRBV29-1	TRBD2	TGCAGCGTTGTGGGACTAGCGGAGGACAATGAGCAGTTCTTC	CSVVGLAEDNEQFF
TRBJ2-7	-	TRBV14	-	TGTGCCAGCAGCTCAGGGTCGGTACTTTCCTACGAGCAGTACTTC	CASSSGSVLSYEQYF
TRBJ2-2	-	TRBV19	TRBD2	TGTGCCAGTAGTTCCTTCCGACTAGCGGGAAACACCGGGGAGCTGTTTTTT	CASSSFRLAGNTGELFF
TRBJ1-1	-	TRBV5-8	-	TGTGCCAGCAGTCTGCTCAGGGTTAACACTGAAGCTTTCTTT	CASSLLRVNTEAFF
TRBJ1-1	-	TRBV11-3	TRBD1	TGTGCCAGCACCGGGACAGGGAGGACTGAAGCTTTCTTT	CASTGTGRTEAFF
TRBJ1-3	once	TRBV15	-	TGTGCCACCAGCAGAGATCTGGGGGCCGTGGGGGGAAACACCATATATTTT	CATSRDLGAVGGNTIYF
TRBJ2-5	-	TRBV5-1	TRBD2	TGCGCCAGCAGACTGGGGGGGTTCCGGACCTCAGAGACCCAGTACTTC	CASRLGGFRTSETQYF
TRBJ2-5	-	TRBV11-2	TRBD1	TGTGCCAGCAGCTCCTATGACAGGGTCGGCGAGACCCAGTACTTC	CASSSYDRVGETQYF